This TCR beta chain comes out of a study of blood T cell repertoires in COVID-19. The assay was immunoSEQ multiplex PCR, and TCRdb's table has in-frame clones only and misses some. The sample includes over 60,000 clones, 90% of them seen just once. The CDR3 sequence is 15 residues long. Germline CDR1 LNHDA, CDR2 SQIVND (reference sequence). Trimming at V came to 5 bases and at J to 1 base, leaving 6 bases not matched to a gene. The chain employs TRBV19 and TRBJ1-1; 8 bases agree with TRBD1. Specimen: peripheral blood. The receptor comes from a man between 50 and 59 years old with acute or convalescent COVID-19. CDR3 sequence: CASSRTGFGNTEAFF. CDR3 sequence (DNA): TGTGCCAGTAGTCGGACAGGGTTTGGGAACACTGAAGCTTTCTTT.